The next 25 T cell receptor beta chains were all read from a single sample in a study of neurological immune-mediated disorders. One entry per CDR3 protein results from TCRdb running MiXCR on the 5' RACE reads. The table records about 18,000 distinct CDR3 sequences, 14% of them present only once. Material: CD4+ T cells from blood. These receptors were taken from a woman in her fifties or sixties with HTLV-1-associated myelopathy (HAM/TSP).

The chain has TRBV5-1 and TRBJ2-5; D is uncertain. V was pared by 3 bases and J by 6 bases, with 15 bases between. Germline-derived CDR1 and CDR2 are SGHRS and YFSETQ. The CDR3 loop spans 14 amino acids. Written as DNA, the CDR3 is TGCGCCAGCAGCTCCACCAACCCCTTCCAGACCCAGTACTTC. Encoded protein: CASSSTNPFQTQYF.

This clonotype was recorded at least ten times. The chain employs TRBV12-3 or TRBV12-4 and TRBJ2-1, with 10 bases aligning to TRBD2. V shed 5 bases and J 4 bases; nucleotides not matched to a gene: 8. This CDR3 comprises 16 residues. CDR3 in amino acids: CASSPDSGRIYNEQFF. The CDR3 DNA reads TGTGCCAGCAGTCCAGATAGCGGGAGGATATACAATGAGCAGTTCTTC.

There are many counts of this clonotype. V and J are TRBV3-1 and TRBJ1-2, with TRBD1 identical over 7 bases. The CDR3 length is 16 residues. Germline V gene sequence: CDR1 LGHDT, CDR2 YNNKEL (reference sequence). V gave up 1 base and J gave up 2 bases; unmatched junction bases: 7. The CDR3 loop is CASSQGPGQRNYGYTF. The DNA for the CDR3 is TGTGCCAGCAGCCAAGGGCCGGGACAGCGGAACTATGGCTACACCTTC.

This clonotype was recorded at least ten times. DNA of the CDR3: TGTGCCAGCAGCTTCTGGCAGGGAAATAATTCACCCCTCCACTTT. Translated: CASSFWQGNNSPLHF. The rearrangement links TRBV7-2 to TRBJ1-6; tentatively, D is TRBD1 (5 bases). Germline V gives CDR1 SGHTA, CDR2 FQGNSA. V lost 3 bases and J lost 5, with 11 bases in between. The CDR3 sequence is 15 residues long.

This clonotype was observed many times. The V call is TRBV5-1, the J call TRBJ1-4; D is ambiguous. The CDR3 is 15 amino acids. CDR1 and CDR2 (germline): SGHRS, YFSETQ. The ends were cut back, 0 bases at V and 7 bases at J, with 13 bases in the middle. The DNA for the CDR3 is TGCGCCAGCAGCTTGGGAGTAGGTGGGAGTGAAAAACTGTTTTTT. As protein: CASSLGVGGSEKLFF.

This clonotype was seen many times. V usage is TRBV7-8 and J usage is TRBJ2-6; D may be TRBD1 (5 bases). Trimming stripped 5 bases from V and 12 bases from J, with 17 bases between. The CDR3 runs 14 residues. CDR1 is SGHVS, CDR2 FQNEAQ, per germline. In nucleotides, the CDR3 is TGTGCCAGCAGCCCGAGACGACAGCAGGCCGTCCTGACTTTC. It translates to CASSPRRQQAVLTF. Variable domain in full (rest from reference TRBV7-8 and TRBJ2-6): GAGVSQSPRYKVAKRGQDVALRCDPISGHVSLFWYQQALGQGPEFLTYFQNEAQLDKSGLPSDRFFAERPEGSVSTLKIQRTQQEDSAVYLCASSPRRQQAVLTFGAGSRLTVL.

Many counts were recorded for this clonotype. The rearrangement uses TRBV14 and TRBJ2-7, with 8 bases identical to TRBD1. After removal of 3 bases from V and 4 bases from J, the junction contained 2 bases not matched to a gene. The CDR3 runs 13 residues. From germline, CDR1 is SGHDN and CDR2 FVKESK. CDR3 protein: CASSQYRGYEQYF. The CDR3 region has the DNA TGTGCCAGCAGCCAGTACAGGGGGTACGAGCAGTACTTC.

Many counts were recorded for this clonotype. The chain joins TRBV3-1 to TRBJ2-3; D is ambiguous. From germline, CDR1 is LGHDT and CDR2 YNNKEL (reference sequence). CDR3 length: 15 amino acids. Trimming pared 2 bases from V and 3 bases from J, leaving 12 bases between. The CDR3 is CASSQQRPNTDTQYF. The CDR3 DNA is TGTGCCAGCAGCCAACAGCGTCCTAATACAGATACGCAGTATTTT.

Remarks on this clonotype: Mismatch with germline at one junction end may stem from a read error. This chain connects TRBV7-2 to TRBJ2-3, with 8 bases fitting TRBD1. Germline CDR1 and CDR2: SGHTA and FQGNSA. CDR3 length: 16 residues. The CDR3, as DNA: TGTGCCAGCAGCTTAAGGGACAGGACAGTAGGAGATACTCAGTATTTT. Its protein is CASSLRDRTVGDTQYF.

This clonotype showed up many times. The chain recombines TRBV5-1 with TRBJ2-7; D may correspond to TRBD1 or TRBD2 (5 bases each). Looked up from germline, CDR1 is SGHRS and CDR2 is YFSETQ. Trimming pared 1 base from V and 0 bases from J, leaving 14 bases between. There are 16 residues in the CDR3. The CDR3 region has the DNA TGCGCCAGCAGCTTGTTCCCCGCAGGGAGCTCCTACGAGCAGTACTTC. This codes for CASSLFPAGSSYEQYF. Full variable domain (remainder filled in from reference TRBV5-1 and TRBJ2-7): KAGVTQTPRYLIKTRGQQVTLSCSPISGHRSVSWYQQTPGQGLQFLFEYFSETQRNKGNFPGRFSGRQFSNSRSEMNVSTLELGDSALYLCASSLFPAGSSYEQYFGPGTRLTVT.

This clonotype occurred many times. This sequence joins TRBV6-5 and TRBJ1-1, with D unclear. V lost 8 bases, J lost 8 bases, and 18 bases lay in between. Germline CDR1 reads MNHEY; CDR2 reads SVGAGI. CDR3 length equals 13 residues. CDR3 sequence: CASSTGRAREAFF. CDR3 nucleotides: TGTGCCAGCTCAACGGGGAGGGCAAGGGAAGCTTTCTTT.

This rearrangement joins TRBV5-1 to TRBJ2-7, with D possibly TRBD1 on 6 matching bases. The germline CDR1 and CDR2 sequences are SGHRS and YFSETQ. Trimming stripped 3 bases from V and 4 bases from J, with 14 bases between. The CDR3 contains 14 residues. CDR3 amino acids: CASSSGADGYEQYF. For the CDR3, the DNA is TGCGCCAGCAGCTCAGGGGCAGATGGGTACGAGCAGTACTTC.

This clonotype was found many times. This chain links TRBV7-7 with TRBJ2-5; TRBD1 matches 7 bases. Germline V gene data show CDR1 as SSHAT and CDR2 as FNYEAQ (reference sequence). The CDR3 loop spans 14 amino acids. V shed 3 bases and J 2 bases; nucleotides not matched to a gene: 3. This chain's CDR3 is CASSFRQGQETQYF. The DNA of the CDR3 is TGTGCCAGCAGCTTCAGACAGGGTCAAGAGACCCAGTACTTC. Full variable domain (outside the CDR3, taken from reference TRBV7-7 and TRBJ2-5): GAGVSQSPRYKVTKRGQDVTLRCDPISSHATLYWYQQALGQGPEFLTYFNYEAQPDKSGLPSDRFSAERPEGSISTLTIQRTEQRDSAMYRCASSFRQGQETQYFGPGTRLLVL.

The rearrangement joins TRBV15 to TRBJ2-1; 10 bases map to TRBD2. V was clipped by 9 bases and J by 8 bases; unmatched bases: 7. The CDR3 spans 13 residues. Germline V gives CDR1 LNHNV, CDR2 YYDKDF (reference sequence). The CDR3 DNA sequence: TGTGCCACGGGGGTAGCGGGAGGCTATGAGCAGTTCTTC. It is translated as CATGVAGGYEQFF.

This clonotype was seen ten or more times. In DNA, the CDR3 is TGCGCCGTGTCAAGCGGGAGGCAGCCAGATACGCAGTATTTT. Its translation is CAVSSGRQPDTQYF. This chain uses TRBV5-1 with TRBJ2-3, with 9 bases that match TRBD2. Germline V gene lookup returns CDR1 SGHRS and CDR2 YFSETQ. The CDR3 runs 14 residues. Unmatched junction bases numbered 10, after V lost 10 bases and J lost 4 bases.

This chain uses TRBV7-2 with TRBJ1-2, with 7 positions matching TRBD1. Germline V gene data show CDR1 as SGHTA and CDR2 as FQGNSA. V gave up 4 bases and J gave up 10 bases; unmatched junction bases: 24. The CDR3 sequence is 18 residues long. This CDR3 reads CASSSLPRDSLDFGVYTF. CDR3 DNA sequence: TGTGCCAGCAGCTCGCTCCCTCGGGACAGTTTGGACTTTGGCGTCTACACCTTC.

This clonotype occurred many times. The chain couples TRBV20-1 to TRBJ2-1; 11 positions agree with TRBD2. V gave up 5 bases and J gave up 0 bases; unmatched junction bases: 6. The CDR3 is 16 residues long. CDR1 is DFQATT, CDR2 SNEGSKA, per germline (reference sequence). The CDR3 loop is CSALAGGGYSYNEQFF. Here the CDR3 DNA reads TGCAGTGCTTTAGCGGGAGGGGGGTACTCCTACAATGAGCAGTTCTTC.

This chain links TRBV18 with TRBJ2-7, with TRBD2 matching 8 bases. CDR1 is KGHSH, CDR2 LQKENI, per germline. The CDR3 extends over 14 amino acids. V dropped 6 bases and J dropped 4; count of bases not matched to a gene: 8. The CDR3 coding sequence is TGTGCCAGCTCCCCGGCGCTAGCGGGTTACGAGCAGTACTTC. Translating gives CASSPALAGYEQYF.

This clonotype occurred many times. V gene TRBV20-1 combines with J gene TRBJ2-4, with 8 nucleotides matching TRBD1. V gave up 5 bases and J gave up 0 bases; unmatched junction bases: 12. Germline loops: CDR1 DFQATT, CDR2 SNEGSKA (reference sequence). The CDR3 contains 17 residues. The CDR3, as DNA: TGCAGTGCTGCGCGGGACAGGAGAAGACTAGCCAAAAACATTCAGTACTTC. Its translation is CSAARDRRRLAKNIQYF.

This clonotype is judged medium-sized. J is TRBJ2-6 and V is TRBV28; weak D call: TRBD2 (6 bases). CDR1 is MDHEN, CDR2 SYDVKM, per germline. V lost 3 bases to trimming and J lost 0 bases, with 9 bases between them. The CDR3 has 16 residues. As DNA, the CDR3 is TGTGCCAGCAGTTTTACTAGCAGCTCTGGGGCCAACGTCCTGACTTTC. This encodes CASSFTSSSGANVLTF.

At least ten counts were recorded for this clonotype. This sequence joins TRBV14 and TRBJ2-7; tentatively, D is TRBD2 (5 bases). V was trimmed by 2 bases and J by 7 bases, leaving 12 bases between them. The CDR3 covers 13 residues. Germline V gives CDR1 SGHDN, CDR2 FVKESK. The CDR3 spells CASSQPLTGEQYF. CDR3 DNA sequence: TGTGCCAGCAGCCAACCTCTGACGGGGGAGCAGTACTTC. The complete variable domain, with remaining parts taken from reference TRBV14 and TRBJ2-7, reads EAGVTQFPSHSVIEKGQTVTLRCDPISGHDNLYWYRRVMGKEIKFLLHFVKESKQDESGMPNNRFLAERTGGTYSTLKVQPAELEDSGVYFCASSQPLTGEQYFGPGTRLTVT.

This clonotype was observed many times. The chain joins TRBV20-1 to TRBJ2-5, with TRBD2 matching 9 bases. The CDR3 is made up of 13 amino acids. Germline-derived CDR1 and CDR2 are DFQATT and SNEGSKA (reference sequence). The V segment lost 6 bases and the J segment 5 bases; nucleotides outside the gene matches: 7. The CDR3 sequence is CSAGAGGLETQYF. CDR3 nucleotide sequence: TGCAGTGCGGGGGCGGGAGGGCTGGAGACCCAGTACTTC.

This clonotype was seen many times. The gene calls are TRBV20-1 and TRBJ1-5; TRBD1 matches 9 bases. The length of the CDR3 is 15 residues. V dropped 3 bases and J dropped 3; count of bases not matched to a gene: 6. Germline loops: CDR1 DFQATT, CDR2 SNEGSKA (reference sequence). The CDR3 here is CSAREDRGNNQPQHF. Here the CDR3 DNA reads TGCAGTGCTAGGGAGGACAGGGGCAACAATCAGCCCCAGCATTTT.

This clonotype has a count of ten or more. V gene TRBV6-5 combines with J gene TRBJ2-7; 8 bases agree with TRBD1. Germline trimming cut 6 bases from V and 6 bases from J; bases unmatched to any gene: 4. Germline CDR1 and CDR2: MNHEY and SVGAGI. CDR3 size: 12 residues. CDR3 sequence (DNA): TGTGCCAGCAGCAAAACAGGGGGCGAGCAGTACTTC. Translated: CASSKTGGEQYF.

This sequence joins TRBV12-3 or TRBV12-4 and TRBJ1-1; no clear D. V lost 3 bases and J 6 bases, leaving 8 bases between the germline ends. The CDR3 consists of 12 residues. CDR3 residues: CASSFTFAEAFF. In DNA form, the CDR3 reads TGTGCCAGCAGTTTCACCTTTGCTGAAGCTTTCTTT.